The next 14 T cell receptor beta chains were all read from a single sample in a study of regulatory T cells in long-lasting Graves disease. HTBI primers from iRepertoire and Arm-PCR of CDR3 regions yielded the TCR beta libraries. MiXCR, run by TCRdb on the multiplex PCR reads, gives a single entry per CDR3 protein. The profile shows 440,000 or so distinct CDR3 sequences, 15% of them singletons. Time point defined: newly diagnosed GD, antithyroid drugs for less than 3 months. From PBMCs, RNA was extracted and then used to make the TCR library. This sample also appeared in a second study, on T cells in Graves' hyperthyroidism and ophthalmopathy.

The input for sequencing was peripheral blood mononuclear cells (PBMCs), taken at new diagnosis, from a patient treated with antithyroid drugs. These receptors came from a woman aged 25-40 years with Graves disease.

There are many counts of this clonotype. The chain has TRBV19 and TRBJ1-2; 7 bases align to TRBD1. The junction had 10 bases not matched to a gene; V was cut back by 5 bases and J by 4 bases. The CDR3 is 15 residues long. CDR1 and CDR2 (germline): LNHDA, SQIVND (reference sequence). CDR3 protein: CASSPATGPLYGYTF. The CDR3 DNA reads TGTGCCAGTAGTCCGGCGACAGGGCCCCTCTATGGCTACACCTTC. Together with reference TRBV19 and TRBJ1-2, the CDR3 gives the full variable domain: DGGITQSPKYLFRKEGQNVTLSCEQNLNHDAMYWYRQDPGQGLRLIYYSQIVNDFQKGDIAEGYSVSREKKESFPLTVTSAQKNPTAFYLCASSPATGPLYGYTFGSGTRLTVV.

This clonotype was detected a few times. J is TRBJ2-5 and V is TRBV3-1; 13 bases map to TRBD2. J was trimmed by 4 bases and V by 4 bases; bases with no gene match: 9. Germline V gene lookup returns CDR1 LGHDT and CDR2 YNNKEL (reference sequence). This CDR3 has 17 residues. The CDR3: CASSLRTSGRGRETQYF. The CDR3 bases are TGTGCCAGCAGCCTCCGGACTAGCGGGAGAGGGCGAGAGACCCAGTACTTC.

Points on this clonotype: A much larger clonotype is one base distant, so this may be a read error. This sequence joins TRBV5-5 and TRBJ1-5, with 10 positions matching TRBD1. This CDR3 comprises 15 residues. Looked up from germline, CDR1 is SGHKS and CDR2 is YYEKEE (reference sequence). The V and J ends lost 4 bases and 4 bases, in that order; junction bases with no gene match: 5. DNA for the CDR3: TGTGCCAGCAGCCCCGGGACAGGGGCAAATCAGCCCCAGCATTTT. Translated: CASSPGTGANQPQHF.

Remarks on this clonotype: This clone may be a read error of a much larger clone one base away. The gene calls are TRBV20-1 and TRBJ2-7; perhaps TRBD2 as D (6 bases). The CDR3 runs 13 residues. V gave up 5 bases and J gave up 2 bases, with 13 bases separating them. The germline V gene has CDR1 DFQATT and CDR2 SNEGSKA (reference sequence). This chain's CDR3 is CSAGGTGTYEQYF. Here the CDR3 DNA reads TGCAGTGCTGGAGGGACGGGAACCTACGAGCAGTACTTC.

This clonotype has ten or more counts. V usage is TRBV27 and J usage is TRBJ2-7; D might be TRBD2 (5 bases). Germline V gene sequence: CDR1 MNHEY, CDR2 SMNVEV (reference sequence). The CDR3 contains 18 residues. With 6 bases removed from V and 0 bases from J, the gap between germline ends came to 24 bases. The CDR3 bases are TGTGCCAGCAGACTAGGACGTGTAGCTCACGCCAGCTCCTACGAGCAGTACTTC. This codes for CASRLGRVAHASSYEQYF.

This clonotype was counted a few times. This CDR3 reads CATQREYTQYF. The CDR3 bases are TGTGCCACCCAGAGGGAGTATACGCAGTATTTT. J is TRBJ2-3 and V is TRBV13, with D possibly TRBD2 on 5 matching bases. The CDR3 is made up of 11 amino acids. Germline-derived CDR1 and CDR2 are PRHDT and FYEKMQ (reference sequence). Trimming shortened V by 10 bases and J by 7 bases, and 12 bases separated the two germline ends.

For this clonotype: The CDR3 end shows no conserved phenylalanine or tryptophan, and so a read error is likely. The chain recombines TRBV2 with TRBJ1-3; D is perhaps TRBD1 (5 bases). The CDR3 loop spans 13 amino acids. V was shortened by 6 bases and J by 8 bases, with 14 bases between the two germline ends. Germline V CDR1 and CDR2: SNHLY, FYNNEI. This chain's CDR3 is CASSPGKVYTIYL. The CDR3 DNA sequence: TGTGCCAGCAGCCCAGGGAAGGTTTACACCATATATCTT.

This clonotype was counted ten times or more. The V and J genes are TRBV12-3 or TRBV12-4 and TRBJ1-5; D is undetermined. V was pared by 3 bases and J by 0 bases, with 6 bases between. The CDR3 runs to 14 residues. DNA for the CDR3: TGTGCCAGCAGTTTTGTCGATAGCAATCAGCCCCAGCATTTT. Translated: CASSFVDSNQPQHF.

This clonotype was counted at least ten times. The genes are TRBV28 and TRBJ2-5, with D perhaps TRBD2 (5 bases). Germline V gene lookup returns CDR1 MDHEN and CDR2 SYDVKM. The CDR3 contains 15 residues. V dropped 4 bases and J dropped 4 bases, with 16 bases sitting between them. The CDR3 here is CASSSVLGGGETQYF. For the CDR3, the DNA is TGTGCCAGCAGTTCTGTTCTAGGAGGAGGAGAGACCCAGTACTTC.

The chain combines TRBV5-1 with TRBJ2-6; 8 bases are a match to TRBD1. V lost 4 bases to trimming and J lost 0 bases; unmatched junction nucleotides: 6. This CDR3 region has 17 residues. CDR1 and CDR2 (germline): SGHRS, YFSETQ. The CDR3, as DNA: TGCGCCAGCAGCCCGGGACAGGAGTTCTCTGGGGCCAACGTCCTGACTTTC. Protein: CASSPGQEFSGANVLTF. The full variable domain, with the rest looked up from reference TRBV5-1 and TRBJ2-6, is KAGVTQTPRYLIKTRGQQVTLSCSPISGHRSVSWYQQTPGQGLQFLFEYFSETQRNKGNFPGRFSGRQFSNSRSEMNVSTLELGDSALYLCASSPGQEFSGANVLTFGAGSRLTVL.

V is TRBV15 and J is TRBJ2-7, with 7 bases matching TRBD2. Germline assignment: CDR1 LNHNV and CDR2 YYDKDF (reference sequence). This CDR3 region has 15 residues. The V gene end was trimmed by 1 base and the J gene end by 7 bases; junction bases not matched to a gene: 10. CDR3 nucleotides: TGTGCCACCAGCAGAGGGTGGTCGGGAGGTCGGGAGCAGTACTTC. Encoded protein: CATSRGWSGGREQYF.

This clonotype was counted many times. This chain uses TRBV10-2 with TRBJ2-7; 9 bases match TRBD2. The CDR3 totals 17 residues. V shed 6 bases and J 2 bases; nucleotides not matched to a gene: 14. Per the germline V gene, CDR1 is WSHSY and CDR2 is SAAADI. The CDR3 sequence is CASSEGLAQRRTYEQYF. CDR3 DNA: TGCGCCAGCAGCGAAGGACTAGCGCAACGACGCACCTACGAGCAGTACTTC.

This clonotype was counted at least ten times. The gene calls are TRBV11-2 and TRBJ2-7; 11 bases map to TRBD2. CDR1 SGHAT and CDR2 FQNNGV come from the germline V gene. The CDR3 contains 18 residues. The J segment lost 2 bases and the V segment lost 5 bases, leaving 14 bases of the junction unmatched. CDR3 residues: CASSLGTSGIYQAYEQYF. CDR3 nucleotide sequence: TGTGCCAGCAGCCTCGGGACTAGCGGTATCTACCAGGCCTACGAGCAGTACTTC.

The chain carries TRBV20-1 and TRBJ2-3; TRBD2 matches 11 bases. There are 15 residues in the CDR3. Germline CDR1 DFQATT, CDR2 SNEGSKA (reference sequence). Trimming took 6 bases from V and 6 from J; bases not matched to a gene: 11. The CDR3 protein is CSAPQLAGVGDTQYF. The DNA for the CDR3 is TGCAGTGCACCGCAACTAGCGGGGGTTGGGGATACGCAGTATTTT.